This is a list of T cell receptor beta chains from one sample in a study of T cell responses to AZD1222 COVID-19 vaccine. Method: immunoSEQ multiplex PCR; TCRdb's copy keeps in-frame clones and lacks some. In the table there are about 110,000 clones, roughly 90% of which are singletons. The material was peripheral blood, obtained on day 0 of AZD1222 vaccination. These receptors all stem from an adult in good health. CDR3s include the opening cysteine and the closing phenylalanine or tryptophan. Fields, in order: J gene, V gene, clone size, D gene, CDR3 protein, CDR3 DNA. D genes are given only for firm matches. Clone size, where shown, is once, few, many, or a class for clones that have expanded.

j_call: TRBJ1-2; v_call: TRBV30; clone_size: NA; d_call: TRBD1; cdr3_aa: CAWLDRLYGYTF; cdr3_nt: TGTGCCTGGCTGGACAGGTTATATGGCTACACCTTC
j_call: TRBJ2-5; v_call: TRBV30; clone_size: few; d_call: NA; cdr3_aa: CALAVLETQYF; cdr3_nt: TGTGCCCTGGCGGTTTTGGAGACCCAGTACTTC
j_call: TRBJ1-2; v_call: TRBV5-4; clone_size: NA; d_call: NA; cdr3_aa: CASSPGQSAANYGYTF; cdr3_nt: TGTGCCAGCAGCCCCGGACAATCGGCCGCTAACTATGGCTACACCTTC
j_call: TRBJ2-1; v_call: TRBV20-1; clone_size: NA; d_call: NA; cdr3_aa: CSASREDEQFF; cdr3_nt: TGCAGTGCTAGTAGAGAAGATGAGCAGTTCTTC
j_call: TRBJ1-5; v_call: TRBV10-1; clone_size: NA; d_call: NA; cdr3_aa: CASSEAGRKDQPQHF; cdr3_nt: TGCGCCAGCAGTGAAGCAGGGAGGAAAGATCAGCCCCAGCATTTT
j_call: TRBJ1-6; v_call: TRBV6-2/TRBV6-3; clone_size: NA; d_call: NA; cdr3_aa: CASSYRGEAPLHF; cdr3_nt: TGTGCCAGCAGTTACAGGGGGGAAGCACCCCTCCACTTT
j_call: TRBJ1-5; v_call: TRBV28; clone_size: once; d_call: NA; cdr3_aa: CASSFLRSFSNQPQHF; cdr3_nt: TGTGCCAGCAGTTTTTTGCGGTCTTTTAGCAATCAGCCCCAGCATTTT
j_call: TRBJ2-7; v_call: TRBV2; clone_size: NA; d_call: TRBD1; cdr3_aa: CASSEYRTGNFYEQYF; cdr3_nt: TGTGCCAGCAGTGAATACCGGACAGGGAATTTCTACGAGCAGTACTTC
j_call: TRBJ2-5; v_call: TRBV2; clone_size: NA; d_call: NA; cdr3_aa: CASSGTGARQETQYF; cdr3_nt: TGTGCCAGCAGTGGCACGGGAGCCAGACAAGAGACCCAGTACTTC
j_call: TRBJ2-1; v_call: TRBV7-9; clone_size: NA; d_call: NA; cdr3_aa: CASSLTVYNEQFF; cdr3_nt: TGTGCCAGCAGCTTGACAGTTTACAATGAGCAGTTCTTC
j_call: TRBJ1-4; v_call: TRBV7-9; clone_size: NA; d_call: TRBD1; cdr3_aa: CASSWGTGGGEKLFF; cdr3_nt: TGTGCCAGCAGTTGGGGGACAGGTGGCGGTGAAAAACTGTTTTTT